Included here is one T cell receptor beta chain sequence, with context. No antigen is known for it. These data belong to a study of T cell responses to AZD1222 COVID-19 vaccine. Study observations and caveats: Samples come after the peak T cell response, not at day 14.

Germline V lookup: CDR1 LGHDT, CDR2 YNNKEL (reference sequence). The V and J ends lost 0 bases and 6 bases respectively, with 5 bases between them. This CDR3 spans 12 amino acids. The protocol was immunoSEQ multiplex PCR, while the TCRdb copy is restricted to in-frame clones and leaves out a portion. Among 120,000 to 150,000 clones listed, roughly 89% were seen once. The sequence was collected from an adult who received the AZD1222 COVID-19 vaccine. The starting material was peripheral blood, obtained 28 days after the second AZD1222 dose. The V gene is TRBV3-1 (or the pseudogene TRBV3-2), the J gene TRBJ1-1, with D unresolved. The DNA of the CDR3 is TGTGCCAGCAGCCAAGAAGGTTCTGAAGCTTTCTTT. The encoded protein is CASSQEGSEAFF.